The 25 T cell receptor beta chains below all came from one sample that was sequenced in a study of T-cell memory formation after mild COVID-19 (dated by TCRdb to about 2021). Libraries were prepared through 5' RACE. Sequencing used an Illumina NovaSeq 6000. Using fastp at Q25 and MiXCR, TCRdb reprocessed the public reads and kept productive beta chains. Entries that share a CDR3 protein sequence are merged under the most common genes and DNA. The sample has about 540,000 distinct CDR3 sequences on record, roughly 21% of them singletons. Of the sample, under 15% is held by the ten largest clones. Input material: PBMCs or a T cell subset sorted from them (not recorded which). These receptors all stem from an adult woman who had mild COVID-19 (a few samples of this study predate the infection). The sample titles of this study are shuffled in the database, so cell type and time point are left out; the donor was told from shared clones.

Only a few counts were recorded for this clonotype. The chain recombines TRBV6-1 with TRBJ2-7, with D tentatively TRBD1 (5 bases). CDR1 and CDR2 (germline): MNHNS, SASEGT. V lost 3 bases, J lost 7 bases, and 10 bases lay in between. The CDR3 runs to 12 residues. The CDR3 DNA reads TGTGCCAGCAGTGAGACAGTTCATGAGCAGTACTTC. Its translation: CASSETVHEQYF.

The table lists this clonotype with a few counts. The chain carries TRBV25-1 and TRBJ1-6; D unresolved. Looked up from germline, CDR1 is MGHDK and CDR2 is SYGVNS. The V and J ends lost 1 base and 2 bases respectively, with 9 bases between them. The CDR3 runs to 16 residues. In DNA form, the CDR3 reads TGTGCCAGCAGTGAATCCGGGGAGGCCTATAATTCACCCCTCCACTTT. Its protein product is CASSESGEAYNSPLHF.

The chain recombines TRBV30 with TRBJ2-5, with TRBD1 identical over 7 bases. The CDR3 is made up of 13 amino acids. Germline lookup yields CDR1 GTSNPN and CDR2 SVGIG (reference sequence). With V trimmed by 4 bases and J by 8 bases, 10 bases remained unmatched. The CDR3 DNA is TGTGCCTGGATGCCGACAGGGCCTCTAACCCAGTACTTC. It translates to CAWMPTGPLTQYF.

The J gene is TRBJ1-1, the V gene TRBV5-4; TRBD1 matches 8 bases. Per germline, CDR1 SGHNT and CDR2 YYREEE (reference sequence). V shed 4 bases and J 7 bases; nucleotides not matched to a gene: 12. This CDR3 has 15 residues. The CDR3 loop is CASSAYRDRIGEAFF. The CDR3 DNA follows: TGTGCCAGCAGCGCTTACCGGGACAGGATTGGTGAAGCTTTCTTT.

The rearrangement joins TRBV7-2 to TRBJ1-1, with 8 bases matching TRBD1. This CDR3 has 14 residues. Germline V gene data show CDR1 as SGHTA and CDR2 as FQGNSA. Trimming at V came to 4 bases and at J to 4 bases, leaving 5 bases not matched to a gene. The CDR3: CASSSRTGPTEAFF. In nucleotides, the CDR3 is TGTGCCAGCAGCTCACGGACAGGGCCCACTGAAGCTTTCTTT.

This chain uses TRBV5-1 with TRBJ2-3, with D perhaps given as TRBD1 or TRBD2 (5 bases each). V was shortened by 0 bases and J by 1 base, with 9 bases between the two germline ends. Germline assignment: CDR1 SGHRS and CDR2 YFSETQ. The length of the CDR3 is 15 residues. The CDR3 sequence: CASSLVWGCTDTQYF. The CDR3 DNA reads TGCGCCAGCAGCTTGGTTTGGGGGTGCACAGATACGCAGTATTTT.

The chain has TRBV7-2 and TRBJ2-4; the match to TRBD2 covers 16 bases. This CDR3 comprises 17 residues. Germline loops: CDR1 SGHTA, CDR2 FQGNSA. With V trimmed by 5 bases and J by 5 bases, 6 bases remained unmatched. The CDR3 protein is CASSRGTSGRVENIQYF. In nucleotides, the CDR3 is TGTGCCAGCAGCCGCGGGACTAGCGGGAGGGTTGAAAACATTCAGTACTTC.

The sample holds a few counts of this clonotype. The gene calls are TRBV25-1 and TRBJ2-7; 13 bases map to TRBD2. Germline V gives CDR1 MGHDK, CDR2 SYGVNS. Trimming at V came to 4 bases and at J to 0 bases, leaving 9 bases not matched to a gene. The CDR3 spans 18 residues. The CDR3, as DNA: TGTGCCAGCAGTGCCCTCGGACTAGCGGGGGCCTTCTCCTACGAGCAGTACTTC. Its protein is CASSALGLAGAFSYEQYF.

This chain uses TRBV9 with TRBJ2-1, with D perhaps TRBD1 (5 bases). The CDR3 runs to 13 residues. Trimming cost V 0 bases and J 5 bases, with 6 bases left between them. Germline assignment: CDR1 SGDLS and CDR2 YYNGEE. CDR3 coding DNA: TGTGCCAGCAGCGTAGACAGGAACAATGAGCAGTTCTTC. Its protein product is CASSVDRNNEQFF.

The genes are TRBV20-1 and TRBJ1-6; TRBD1 matches 7 bases. V lost 0 bases, J lost 18 bases, and 5 bases stayed unmatched. The CDR3 extends over 11 amino acids. Germline V gene sequence: CDR1 DFQATT, CDR2 SNEGSKA (reference sequence). The CDR3 nucleotides read TGCAGTGCTAGAGAAGACAGGGCCCGCCACTTT. Translation: CSAREDRARHF.

This clonotype appeared a few times. In nucleotides, the CDR3 is TGTGCCAGCAGCCACACGATGTTTGCCTACGAGCAGTACTTC. Amino acid sequence: CASSHTMFAYEQYF. This chain uses TRBV7-8 with TRBJ2-7; no clear D gene. The CDR3 totals 14 residues. Trimming pared 5 bases from V and 2 bases from J, leaving 13 bases between. CDR1 SGHVS and CDR2 FQNEAQ come from the germline V gene.

This clonotype was seen just once. The chain links TRBV20-1 to TRBJ1-1, with a tentative D call TRBD1 (5 bases). The V gene lost 1 base and the J gene lost 4 bases, with 10 bases spanning the gap. Per germline, CDR1 DFQATT and CDR2 SNEGSKA (reference sequence). The CDR3 has 13 amino acids. The CDR3 sequence: CSARGPGPTEAFF. In DNA, the CDR3 is TGCAGTGCTAGAGGGCCGGGACCCACTGAAGCTTTCTTT.

V usage is TRBV28 and J usage is TRBJ1-1; maybe TRBD1 (6 bases). Per the germline V gene, CDR1 is MDHEN and CDR2 is SYDVKM. V was shortened by 5 bases and J by 3 bases, with 19 bases between the two germline ends. The CDR3 runs 16 residues. CDR3 sequence: CASSPSKGGLDTEAFF. The CDR3 region has the DNA TGTGCCAGCAGTCCCTCAAAGGGGGGGTTGGACACTGAAGCTTTCTTT.

V is TRBV2 and J is TRBJ2-4; D gene ambiguous. The V gene's germline CDR1 is SNHLY and CDR2 FYNNEI. The CDR3 covers 13 residues. The ends were cut back, 3 bases at V and 0 bases at J, with 3 bases in the middle. The CDR3 spells CASSDRAKNIQYF. CDR3 in DNA: TGTGCCAGCAGTGACAGAGCCAAAAACATTCAGTACTTC. Drawing the rest from reference TRBV2 and TRBJ2-4, the complete variable domain is EPEVTQTPSHQVTQMGQEVILRCVPISNHLYFYWYRQILGQKVEFLVSFYNNEISEKSEIFDDQFSVERPDGSNFTLKIRSTKLEDSAMYFCASSDRAKNIQYFGAGTRLSVL.

This chain joins TRBV14 and TRBJ2-5; D uncertain. V was clipped by 4 bases and J by 5 bases, with 17 bases between them. The germline CDR1 and CDR2 sequences are SGHDN and FVKESK. There are 15 residues in the CDR3. CDR3 amino acids: CASSPRTSPLETQYF. The CDR3 DNA is TGTGCCAGCAGCCCAAGGACGTCCCCTTTGGAGACCCAGTACTTC.

This clonotype was seen only a few times. This chain links TRBV18 with TRBJ1-2; a possible D gene is TRBD1 (6 bases). Deletions cut 3 bases from V and 2 bases from J, with 13 bases between. The CDR3 spans 15 residues. In germline, CDR1 is KGHSH, CDR2 LQKENI. The DNA for the CDR3 is TGTGCCAGCTCACCCCCCGGGCAGGGGAACTATGGCTACACCTTC. Its protein is CASSPPGQGNYGYTF.

This chain uses TRBV24-1 with TRBJ2-2; D remains unclear. The germline V and J ends were trimmed by 8 bases and 6 bases, with 15 bases remaining between them. This CDR3 is built from 14 residues. Looked up from germline, CDR1 is KGHDR and CDR2 is SFDVKD. The CDR3 reads CATMAAASAGELFF. The CDR3 DNA follows: TGTGCCACCATGGCAGCAGCGTCAGCCGGGGAGCTGTTTTTT.

The rearrangement joins TRBV20-1 to TRBJ2-5; perhaps TRBD1 as D (6 bases). The germline V and J ends were trimmed by 2 bases and 1 base, with 8 bases remaining between them. Per germline, CDR1 DFQATT and CDR2 SNEGSKA (reference sequence). CDR3 length: 13 amino acids. The CDR3 bases are TGCAGTGCTAGAAGAGGGGGCCAAGAGACCCAGTACTTC. Translating it yields CSARRGGQETQYF.

This clonotype turned up a few times. This sequence joins TRBV10-3 and TRBJ2-7, with 7 bases fitting TRBD1. V dropped 0 bases and J dropped 3; count of bases not matched to a gene: 5. The germline gives CDR1 ENHRY, CDR2 SYGVKD. The CDR3 has 15 amino acids. In DNA form, the CDR3 reads TGTGCCATCAGTGAGTCGACAGGGCAGAACTACGAGCAGTACTTC. Translation: CAISESTGQNYEQYF.

In its sample, this clonotype was seen many times. The CDR3 region is CASSFAGQEGYNEQFF. CDR3 sequence (DNA): TGTGCCAGCAGCTTCGCGGGACAGGAGGGTTACAATGAGCAGTTCTTC. V is TRBV7-3 and J is TRBJ2-1; 8 bases are a match to TRBD1. Germline V gene lookup returns CDR1 SGHTA and CDR2 FQGTGA. The CDR3 contains 16 residues. The V gene end was trimmed by 3 bases and the J gene end by 4 bases; junction bases not matched to a gene: 8.

The chain carries TRBV18 and TRBJ2-7; D perhaps matches TRBD1 (7 bases). The germline V gene has CDR1 KGHSH and CDR2 LQKENI. V lost 3 bases to trimming and J lost 6 bases, with 18 bases between them. This CDR3 has 15 amino acids. CDR3 DNA: TGTGCCAGCTCACCCCTCAAGCAGGGGGGTGGCGAGCAGTACTTC. The encoded protein is CASSPLKQGGGEQYF.

The table lists this clonotype with a few counts. In nucleotides, the CDR3 is TGTGCCACCAGCAGGCCAGGGACAGATACGCAGTATTTT. This gives the protein CATSRPGTDTQYF. J is TRBJ2-3 and V is TRBV15, with a tentative D call TRBD1 (5 bases). Trimming shortened V by 3 bases and J by 3 bases, and 7 bases separated the two germline ends. Per germline, CDR1 LNHNV and CDR2 YYDKDF (reference sequence). CDR3 length: 13 amino acids.

This clonotype was recorded a few times. This chain uses TRBV6-2 or TRBV6-3 with TRBJ2-7; the match to TRBD1 covers 9 bases. Germline lookup yields CDR1 MNHEY and CDR2 SVGEGT. The CDR3 loop spans 17 amino acids. With 6 bases clipped from V and 1 base from J, the junction kept 13 bases outside the gene matches. The CDR3 DNA follows: TGTGCCAGCAGCCCCTCCCCGGGACAGGGACATTCCTACGAGCAGTACTTC. Protein: CASSPSPGQGHSYEQYF.

CDR3 region: CSSPGASGAYNEQFF. CDR3 nucleotides: TGCAGCTCCCCAGGGGCTAGCGGGGCCTACAATGAGCAGTTCTTC. J is TRBJ2-1 and V is TRBV29-1, with 9 bases that match TRBD2. V lost 8 bases to trimming and J lost 2 bases; unmatched junction nucleotides: 10. This CDR3 is built from 15 residues. The germline V gene encodes CDR1 SQVTM and CDR2 ANQGSEA.

This clonotype was picked up a small number of times. This chain uses TRBV20-1 with TRBJ2-3, with a possible D match to TRBD2 (6 bases). Germline V gene sequence: CDR1 DFQATT, CDR2 SNEGSKA (reference sequence). The CDR3 totals 14 residues. V lost 7 bases and J lost 3, with 17 bases in between. This CDR3 reads CSGGVGLGTDTQYF. The DNA for the CDR3 is TGCAGTGGGGGAGTGGGACTCGGTACAGATACGCAGTATTTT.